The clone carrying this T cell receptor (beta chain) has ten or more counts. Authors' analysis steps: Estimation of nucleated cell counts was performed using reference gene primer amplification. Method: immunoSEQ multiplex PCR; TCRdb's copy keeps in-frame clones and lacks some. The DNA was the basis for D and trimming; V, J and clone size are from that table. The sample comprises 140,000 or so clones, approximately 80% of which are singletons, and over 15% rests with the top ten. With 10 bases removed from V and 2 bases from J, the gap between germline ends came to 20 bases. There are 15 residues in the CDR3. Per the germline V gene, CDR1 is LNHDA and CDR2 is SQIVND (reference sequence). This sample is drawn from a study of blood T cell repertoires in COVID-19. Study background: The origin of the acute and convalescent COVID-19 samples was the United States, Italy and Spain. From T cells, B-cell-depleted T cells, or PBMCs came the material, which was cDNA or gDNA.

The TCR was taken from a man in his fifties with acute or convalescent COVID-19. Sequences were obtained from peripheral blood. V usage is TRBV19 and J usage is TRBJ2-5, with D maybe TRBD2 (6 bases). This CDR3 reads CATRFGIAAQETQYF. The CDR3 nucleotides are TGTGCCACGCGGTTTGGGATAGCGGCTCAAGAGACCCAGTACTTC.